This is a list of T cell receptor beta chains from one sample in a study of T cells after yellow fever vaccination. TCRdb reprocessed the 5' RACE reads via MiXCR and lists one record per CDR3 protein. The repertoire holds more than 450,000 distinct CDR3 sequences, with just over 20% as singletons. The source was PBMCs, collected approximately 20 days after the first yellow fever vaccination. The origin of the receptors is a man between 18 and 35 years old who received the YFV17D yellow fever vaccine. CDR3s include the opening cysteine and the closing phenylalanine or tryptophan.

TRBJ1-5,TRBV7-9,CASSSTGSRPQHF
TRBJ2-7,TRBV5-1,CASSSEGLYEQYF
TRBJ1-6,TRBV6-5,CASTQSEAYRSPLHF
TRBJ2-3,TRBV20-1,CSAPPSGGADTQYF
TRBJ1-5,TRBV12-3/TRBV12-4,CASSLKPNQPQHF
TRBJ2-3,TRBV29-1,CSVGTSGVSGTQYF
TRBJ1-2,TRBV7-2,CASSFAGDRGRGYTF
TRBJ2-4,TRBV6-5,CASRLTAWPKNIQYF
TRBJ2-5,TRBV15,CATSRDWGPETQYF
TRBJ2-5,TRBV29-1,CSVVEAGDPQYF
TRBJ1-4,TRBV7-9,CASSLPRPNEKLFF
TRBJ2-2,TRBV29-1,CSVEDGRGSTGELFF
TRBJ2-5,TRBV7-2,CASSSRTSAPGTQYF
TRBJ2-1,TRBV5-5,CASSFRDTYNEQFF
TRBJ2-6,TRBV27,CASSRLQVSGANVLTF
TRBJ1-3,TRBV7-3,CASSLLSGDTIYF
TRBJ2-1,TRBV7-6,CASSLPGVDSDLIGNEQFF
TRBJ2-5,TRBV7-3,CASSRTGFTETQYF
TRBJ2-3,TRBV5-1,CASSPPLAGGPDTQYF
TRBJ2-1,TRBV6-5,CASGWQAYNEQFF
TRBJ2-5,TRBV21-1,CASSKLRAIPRAKETQYF
TRBJ1-2,TRBV5-1,CASSLGFIGGQGAINYGYTF
TRBJ1-1,TRBV10-3,CAISEQGGTEAFF
TRBJ2-3,TRBV7-3,CASSLKLASSTDTQYF
TRBJ1-2,TRBV12-3/TRBV12-4,CASSPRTGGGYTF
TRBJ2-7,TRBV5-5,CASSQAPGAYEQYF
TRBJ1-4,TRBV10-3,CAISESGGEEKLFF
TRBJ2-1,TRBV20-1,CSANEGHEQFF
TRBJ2-7,TRBV5-1,CASSLDLYEQYF
TRBJ1-6,TRBV7-8,CASSLAGRGGSPLHF
TRBJ1-3,TRBV5-5,CASSLSVDSGNTIYF
TRBJ2-3,TRBV7-9,CASSDRDRESTDTQYF
TRBJ2-5,TRBV11-2,CASSLDGQLSETQYF
TRBJ2-3,TRBV20-1,CSGSYGADTQYF
TRBJ2-3,TRBV7-3,CASSLSTRSGGLGDTQYF
TRBJ2-3,TRBV7-9,CASSRRGQGRDTQYF
TRBJ1-1,TRBV12-3/TRBV12-4,CASSFPRRKNEAFF
TRBJ2-3,TRBV7-9,CASSSGQWTSLQATQYF
TRBJ1-2,TRBV5-1,CASSLGPINYGYTF
TRBJ2-5,TRBV4-3,CASSQHRGGETQYF
TRBJ1-1,TRBV27,CASSPWTGKDTEAFF
TRBJ2-7,TRBV5-1,CASSLDRDRGGQYF
TRBJ2-7,TRBV18,CASSPQGGGNPYEQYF
TRBJ2-3,TRBV6-5,CASSSPERGDTQYF
TRBJ2-2,TRBV7-9,CASSLIRSNTGELFF
TRBJ2-3,TRBV29-1,CSGSGATTDTQYF
TRBJ2-1,TRBV5-1,CASGASSYNEQFF
TRBJ2-1,TRBV6-2/TRBV6-3,CASRPSGAYNEQFF
TRBJ1-5,TRBV11-2,CASSSRGGSNQPQHF
TRBJ1-2,TRBV19,CASTKWKDANYGYTF
TRBJ1-1,TRBV11-1,CASSSDPGQLLRDTEAFF
TRBJ2-5,TRBV19,CASSQDAQRVTQYF
TRBJ2-7,TRBV27,CASRLLAGSYEQYF
TRBJ2-5,TRBV20-1,CSARDEGTQETQYF
TRBJ2-2,TRBV19,CASEGTGKTGELFF
TRBJ1-2,TRBV20-1,CSARDSLYGYTF
TRBJ1-1,TRBV6-5,CASSYSGTMGEAFF
TRBJ1-5,TRBV6-1,CASSPGHLDWPQHF
TRBJ2-7,TRBV12-3/TRBV12-4,CASRAQGYEQYF